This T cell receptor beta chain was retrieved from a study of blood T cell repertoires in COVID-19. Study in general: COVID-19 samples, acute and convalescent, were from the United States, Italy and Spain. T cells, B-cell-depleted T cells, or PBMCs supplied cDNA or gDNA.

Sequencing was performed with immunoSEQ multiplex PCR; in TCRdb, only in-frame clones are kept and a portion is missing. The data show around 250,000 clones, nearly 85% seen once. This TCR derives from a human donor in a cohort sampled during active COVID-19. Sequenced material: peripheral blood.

CDR3: CASTTTGVREKLFF. For the CDR3, the DNA is TGTGCCAGTACGACAACAGGGGTCAGGGAAAAACTGTTTTTT. This chain connects TRBV19 to TRBJ1-4; 7 nucleotides align to TRBD1. Germline CDR1 is LNHDA and CDR2 is SQIVND (reference sequence). V gave up 7 bases and J gave up 8 bases; unmatched junction bases: 10. The CDR3 covers 14 residues.